Included here is one T cell receptor beta chain sequence, with context. This sample stems from a study of blood T cell repertoires in COVID-19. Clones were read by immunoSEQ multiplex PCR, and TCRdb kept only the in-frame ones, dropping some. Of 250,000 to 350,000 clones in the sample, approximately 86% are singletons; the top ten hold roughly 2.3%. The clonotype originates from a man between 18 and 29 years old with active or convalescent COVID-19. What was sequenced was peripheral blood.

CDR3 nucleotides: TGTGCCAGCAGCCCGACTGGACAGGGGCTGATCACTGAAGCTTTCTTT. Protein: CASSPTGQGLITEAFF. The rearrangement links TRBV7-9 to TRBJ1-1; 9 bases match TRBD1. Trimming removed 5 bases from V and 4 bases from J; junction bases left unmatched: 11. In germline, CDR1 is SEHNR, CDR2 FQNEAQ (reference sequence). The CDR3 length is 16 residues.